The 2 T cell receptor beta chains presented below share a single source sample, sequenced in a study of regulatory dendritic cells for organ transplantation. Their specific antigens are unknown. Allogeneic regulatory or mature dendritic cells were co-cultured for 5 days with CFSE-labeled sorted T cells at 1:10. Generated by immunoSEQ multiplex PCR, the TCRdb table keeps only in-frame clones and is missing some. The sample includes about 10,000 clones, 65% to 85% seen only once; the top ten take around 2.3%. Sequenced material: memory CD4+ T cells from blood cultured with dendritic cells. Subset in this sample: CD45RO+ memory T cells. The receptors here all came from a human donor in good health.

The chain uses TRBV14 and TRBJ1-5; D ambiguous. The CDR3 has 13 amino acids. Germline values: CDR1 SGHDN, CDR2 FVKESK. The V end was cut by 0 bases, the J end by 4 bases, with 4 bases between. CDR3 protein: CASSQDRNQPQHF. The CDR3 coding sequence is TGTGCCAGCAGCCAAGATCGAAATCAGCCCCAGCATTTT.

Only one count was recorded for this clone. The chain is built from TRBV6-1 and TRBJ2-6; no firm D call. V shed 4 bases and J shed 0 bases, with 7 bases lying between them. The CDR3 has 15 residues. Per germline, CDR1 MNHNS and CDR2 SASEGT. The CDR3: CASSARYSGANVLTF. CDR3 coding DNA: TGTGCCAGCAGTGCCAGGTACTCTGGGGCCAACGTCCTGACTTTC.